What follows describes a single T cell receptor beta chain. No cognate antigen has been identified for it. No quality values exist for individual bases; no much larger clone is one base distant. The data belong to a study of T cell responses to AZD1222 COVID-19 vaccine (TCRdb year 2021). In the study overall: A total of around 240 trial participants underwent TCR sequencing, of whom about 200 had received two doses of AZD1222 and some 25 had received two doses of the MenACWY control vaccine. Enrollment into the trials was organized by age into subgroups of 18-55, 56-69 and 70-plus years, and those subgroups contained approximately 160, 26 and 62 TCR-sequenced participants, respectively. Paper-wide results and their limitations: CD4 TCRs associated with the vaccine covered the entire spike protein, and the dominant responses were in regions 160-218 and 743-854. Reportedly, almost half of the unique spike-specific TCRs recognized epitopes lying outside the regions that are mutated in the B.1.351 and B.1.1.7 variants. Because no day 14 peak-response samples were available, the repertoires could be characterized only after the peak T cell response. In the small 56-69-year group, the increase in depth fell short of significance, most likely because of low power. After two AZD1222 doses, both the breadth and the depth of spike-specific TCRs were significantly higher than at day 0 and than in MenACWY recipients. Most participants were white British and females outnumbered males, and the authors suggested that clonal diversity may have been underestimated. Only a handful of AZD1222 recipients were SARS-CoV-2 seropositive at baseline, limiting conclusions about previously exposed vaccinees.

The time point label for this specimen denotes: about 28 days (+/-7) after the second vaccine dose. Explained via the paper, the treatment or condition label denotes: meningococcal conjugate vaccine given as trial control. Vaccinee samples were obtained from the UK trials COV001 and COV002, which included a single-blind randomized controlled phase 2/3 trial of AZD1222 (ChAdOx1 nCoV-19) in healthy adults. For TCRbeta chain sequencing, PBMC samples from trial participants were taken at day 0 and at day 28 after the second dose. Based on the germline V gene, the CDR1 and CDR2 sequences are SGHRS and YFSETQ. The V end gives up 5 bases and the J end 2 bases, leaving 10 bases in the junction not matched to a gene. The CDR3 holds 15 amino acids from the cysteine to the phenylalanine. Kept here is only the CDR3 DNA, which spans 45 bases and is read in frame from base 1. The CDR3 regions of human TCRbeta chains were analyzed by immunosequencing. Regarding the original processing steps: Repertoire TCRs were checked for matches against a reference library of SARS-CoV-2-specific TCRs that had been generated using the MIRA antigen-specificity platform. Breadth meant the fraction of unique TCRs that were SARS-CoV-2-associated, whereas depth meant the fraction of total T cells that were SARS-CoV-2-associated. Using the MIRA data, every spike-specific TCR was mapped to the spike region that the TCR reacted to and assigned to either a CD4 or a CD8 class. Log10-transformed breadth and depth values were compared by one-way ANOVA with Sidak's multiple comparisons tests. Not all clones reach the TCRdb copy of this immuneACCESS table, which keeps in-frame sequences only. Checked studies attribute under half of the gap to unresolved V genes and leave the rest unexplained. That table furnishes V, J and clone size, whereas the DNA furnished D and trimming. For this sample there are around 150,000 clones; 65% to 90% appear just once. Around 7.9% of the sample comes from the top ten.

The TCR sequence derives from an adult who received the MenACWY meningococcal vaccine as a control. The sequences come from peripheral blood, collected 28 days after the second dose of the MenACWY control vaccine. The sequence joins TRBV5-1 to TRBJ2-7; 7 bases in the junction line up with TRBD1. The CDR3 has the sequence CASRLGTVNPYEQYF. The sequence in DNA is TGCGCCAGCAGACTTGGGACAGTGAACCCCTACGAGCAGTACTTC.